This entry describes one TCR beta chain. Its target is unknown. These data originate in a study of blood T cells in healthy people across ages. Study findings and constraints: A conclusive naive versus antigen-experienced comparison was prevented by the unsorted PBMCs.

Through a sample-barcoded 5' primer and a J-beta primer mix, a second PCR was run for about 6 to 12 cycles. A template-switch adaptor that had 12 random nucleotides put a tag on each cDNA molecule. TCRdb analysed the 5' RACE reads with MiXCR anew, one entry per CDR3 protein. The sample yields roughly 1,500,000 distinct CDR3 sequences, approximately 38% seen once. Healthy Caucasian individuals from Russia aged roughly 6 to 90 served as donors. Each sample used at least 6 million PBMCs. The CDR3 covers 16 residues. Trimming pared 5 bases from V and 8 bases from J, leaving 21 bases between. From germline, CDR1 is SEHNR and CDR2 FQNEAQ (reference sequence).

Sequenced input: blood. This chain uses TRBV7-9 with TRBJ1-4, with D uncertain. This sequence was found in a woman under 30 in good health. The CDR3 sequence is CASSPAGPGVKEKLFF. Here the CDR3 DNA reads TGTGCCAGCAGCCCCGCGGGTCCCGGGGTTAAGGAAAAACTGTTTTTT.